The clone carrying this TCR beta chain was seen a handful of times. Antigen specificity is unknown. Germline V gene sequence: CDR1 SGHAT, CDR2 FQNNGV. The CDR3 runs 14 residues. With V trimmed by 4 bases and J by 5 bases, 3 bases remained unmatched. The data are from a study of Graves' ophthalmopathy and Graves' hyperthyroidism. In the study overall: The study drew peripheral blood at initial diagnosis, before any treatment.

Beta-chain TCR CDR3 regions were amplified from RNA transcripts. First-round RT-PCR relied on HTBI primers, and a second-round multiplex PCR came next. TCRdb re-called the multiplex PCR reads through MiXCR, storing one row per CDR3 protein. The profile shows about 240,000 distinct CDR3 sequences, about 47% of them singletons. The PBMCs used were ones drawn from 9.5 to 10 ml of fresh peripheral blood. Study findings and constraints: With about 87% sensitivity and around 81% specificity, a 13-signature model separated ophthalmopathy from stable hyperthyroidism. Blood also carried most expanded thyroid clonotypes exceeding 0.001 frequency.

The chain employs TRBV11-2 and TRBJ2-7; 12 bases align to TRBD1. The clonotype was recovered from an adult man with Graves' ophthalmopathy. The sample comprised peripheral blood. The DNA of the CDR3 is TGTGCCAGCAGCTCCGGGACAGGGGGCCACGAGCAGTACTTC. Encoded protein: CASSSGTGGHEQYF. The variable domain in full, completed from reference TRBV11-2 and TRBJ2-7, reads EAGVAQSPRYKIIEKRQSVAFWCNPISGHATLYWYQQILGQGPKLLIQFQNNGVVDDSQLPKDRFSAERLKGVDSTLKIQPAKLEDSAVYLCASSSGTGGHEQYFGPGTRLTVT.